The rows below give T cell receptor beta chains drawn from one sample of a study of blood T cells in healthy people across ages. TCRdb reanalysed the 5' RACE reads using MiXCR and keeps one entry per CDR3 protein. The sample has 700,000 to 850,000 distinct CDR3 sequences, 35% to 40% seen once. Sequences were obtained from blood. The receptors shown here come from a man aged 18 to 30 in good health. The CDR3 runs from the conserved cysteine through the conserved F or W. The D gene is left open where the match is weak.

cdr3_aa d_call v_call
CATISGRNTEAFF . TRBV15
CASSQAGTSGDGNTQYF TRBD2 TRBV3-1
CASSRSGGVLDTQYF TRBD2 TRBV12-3/TRBV12-4
CASSQGLAGAFADTQYF TRBD2 TRBV4-2
CASSLNGSPGAEAFF . TRBV7-8
CASSPGPSMSSTGELFF . TRBV5-1
CAISDTSGGIEDEQYF TRBD2 TRBV10-3
CASSQREVSNEQFF . TRBV3-1
CASRRTGTLYGYTF TRBD1 TRBV27
CASSNSGGLTYNEQFF . TRBV21-1
CASSEVEVRTEAFF . TRBV2
CASSPGERAQQFF . TRBV12-3/TRBV12-4
CSVEGHPNTEAFF . TRBV29-1
CASIPTGGETQYF TRBD1 TRBV12-3/TRBV12-4
CASSLAGTLNNEQFF . TRBV5-1
CASRTGGNSPLHF TRBD1 TRBV6-5
CASSYPGLAATDTQYF TRBD2 TRBV7-8
CASSLLSDSNEQYF . TRBV12-3/TRBV12-4
CATAGTSTSPLHF . TRBV10-3
CASSQQHGTNTGELFF . TRBV4-3
CSAPFGQGHTDTQYF TRBD1 TRBV20-1
CASSLYLNTGELFF . TRBV7-3
CANSLGFRVYGYTF . TRBV7-2
CASSQQGMVGNTQYF . TRBV4-1